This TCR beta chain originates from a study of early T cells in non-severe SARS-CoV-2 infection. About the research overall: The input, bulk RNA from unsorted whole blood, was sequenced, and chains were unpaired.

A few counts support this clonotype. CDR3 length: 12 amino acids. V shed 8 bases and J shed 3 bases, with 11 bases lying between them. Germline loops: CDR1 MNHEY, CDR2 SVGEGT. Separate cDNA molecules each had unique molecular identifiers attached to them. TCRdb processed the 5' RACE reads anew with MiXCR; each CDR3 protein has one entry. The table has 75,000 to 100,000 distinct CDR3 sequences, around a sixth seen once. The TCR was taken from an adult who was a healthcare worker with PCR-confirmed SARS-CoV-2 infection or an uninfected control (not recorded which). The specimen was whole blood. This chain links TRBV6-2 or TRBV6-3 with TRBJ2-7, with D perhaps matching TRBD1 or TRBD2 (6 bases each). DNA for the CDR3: TGTGCCAGCCGGGGGCCGGACTACGAGCAGTACTTC. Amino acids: CASRGPDYEQYF.